This T cell receptor beta chain comes out of a study of T cell repertoires in cytomegalovirus infection. The CDR3 sequence is 17 residues long. V lost 2 bases and J lost 0, with 14 bases in between. CDR1 is SNHLY and CDR2 is FYNNEI in the germline V gene. Details on this clonotype: Antigen: not known.

TCRdb re-analysed the reads in MiXCR, keeping a single row per CDR3 protein. The sample records hundreds of thousands of distinct CDR3 sequences, around 30% being singletons. This rearrangement joins TRBV2 to TRBJ2-1, with D maybe TRBD2 (6 bases). The sequenced sample was cultured CD8+ T cells from PBMCs, obtained from culture after CMV antigen stimulation. The receptor's source is a human donor in good health (CMV status not recorded). Some clones in this sample may be carry-over from other donors' samples. The CDR3 spells CASSEYRLASSYNEQFF. The CDR3 coding sequence is TGTGCCAGCAGTGAATATCGCCTAGCGAGCTCCTACAATGAGCAGTTCTTC.